Following are 30 T cell receptor beta chains from one sample sequenced in a study of regulatory T cells in long-lasting Graves disease (dated by TCRdb to 2020 to 2022). Library creation used multiplex PCR. The listed sequencing device is Illumina HiSeq 4000. To build TCR beta libraries, CDR3 regions were amplified by Arm-PCR using iRepertoire HTBI primers. TCRdb ran its own pipeline on the public reads, namely fastp trimming at Q25 and MiXCR clone calling, and kept in-frame beta chains. CDR3 protein duplicates are merged, each entry listing the most common genes and DNA. Within this sample are 440,000 or so distinct CDR3 sequences, with just under 15% of them counted one time only. The top ten clones comprise over 15% of the sample. The time point label, read with the paper, signifies: newly diagnosed GD, antithyroid drugs for less than 3 months. For both TCR sequencing and RNA sequencing, RNA was extracted from PBMCs using TRIzol.

These same data were also listed under a study on T cells in Graves' hyperthyroidism and ophthalmopathy.

The source material was peripheral blood mononuclear cells (PBMCs), sampled at new diagnosis, from a patient treated with antithyroid drugs. The source of these receptors is a woman aged 25 to 39 with Graves disease. Donor details come from another sample of the same person, matched by shared clones.

In its sample, this clonotype was seen many times. The V and J genes are TRBV12-5 and TRBJ2-7; 11 positions agree with TRBD1. Germline V gene sequence: CDR1 LGHNT, CDR2 FRNRAP. CDR3 length: 20 residues. V was clipped by 6 bases and J by 2 bases; unmatched bases: 21. The CDR3 region is CASGLTLSGTGGDLPYEQYF. As DNA, the CDR3 is TGTGCTAGTGGCCTTACACTATCCGGGACAGGGGGTGACTTACCCTACGAGCAGTACTTC.

This clonotype appeared many times. The chain couples TRBV3-1 to TRBJ2-5, with D possibly TRBD1 on 6 matching bases. CDR1 is LGHDT and CDR2 is YNNKEL in the germline V gene (reference sequence). V dropped 3 bases and J dropped 0 bases, with 11 bases sitting between them. This CDR3 contains 15 residues. The CDR3 coding sequence is TGTGCCAGCAGCCAGCCAGGGGATTACCAAGAGACCCAGTACTTC. It encodes CASSQPGDYQETQYF.

The sample holds many counts of this clonotype. The chain joins TRBV12-5 to TRBJ2-1; D is unclear. The germline V gene has CDR1 LGHNT and CDR2 FRNRAP. This CDR3 has 11 amino acids. V gave up 5 bases and J gave up 4 bases, with 3 bases separating them. CDR3 protein: CASGHYNEQFF. CDR3 in DNA: TGTGCTAGTGGTCATTACAATGAGCAGTTCTTC. The full variable domain, its missing parts supplied by reference TRBV12-5 and TRBJ2-1, is DARVTQTPRHKVTEMGQEVTMRCQPILGHNTVFWYRQTMMQGLELLAYFRNRAPLDDSGMPKDRFSAEMPDATLATLKIQPSEPRDSAVYFCASGHYNEQFFGPGTRLTVL.

This clonotype was observed many times. The chain recombines TRBV10-3 with TRBJ2-1; TRBD2 matches 9 bases. This CDR3 region has 14 residues. V trimming: 3 bases; J trimming: 12 bases; junction bases outside the gene matches: 9. Germline V gene sequence: CDR1 ENHRY, CDR2 SYGVKD. CDR3 in amino acids: CAISDPGLAIAQFF. For the CDR3, the DNA is TGTGCCATCAGTGATCCAGGACTAGCGATAGCGCAGTTCTTC.

V and J are TRBV7-8 and TRBJ2-3; 12 nucleotides line up with TRBD2. V lost 1 base, J lost 4 bases, and 3 bases stayed unmatched. Germline loops: CDR1 SGHVS, CDR2 FQNEAQ. The CDR3 loop spans 16 amino acids. CDR3 in DNA: TGTGCCAGCAGCTTAGTCCTAGCGGGAGGGCCAGATACGCAGTATTTT. Its translation: CASSLVLAGGPDTQYF.

A few counts support this clonotype. V and J are TRBV12-3 or TRBV12-4 and TRBJ2-7; perhaps TRBD2 as D (5 bases). Trimming pared 5 bases from V and 2 bases from J, leaving 16 bases between. The CDR3 has 15 amino acids. This CDR3 reads CASSKTAETAYEQYF. The CDR3 DNA reads as TGTGCCAGCAGTAAAACAGCGGAGACGGCCTACGAGCAGTACTTC.

This clonotype has more than one count but fewer than ten. V and J are TRBV6-5 and TRBJ2-2, with 11 positions matching TRBD2. Looked up from germline, CDR1 is MNHEY and CDR2 is SVGAGI. The length of the CDR3 is 17 residues. J was trimmed by 7 bases and V by 4 bases; bases with no gene match: 11. The DNA for the CDR3 is TGTGCCAGCAGTTTCGAGCCGGGACTAGCGGATGGCGGGGAGCTGTTTTTT. Its protein product is CASSFEPGLADGGELFF.

The V and J genes are TRBV27 and TRBJ2-7; TRBD2 might be the D (6 bases). The CDR3 runs to 15 residues. V was trimmed by 0 bases and J by 0 bases, leaving 9 bases between them. Germline V gives CDR1 MNHEY, CDR2 SMNVEV (reference sequence). CDR3 nucleotide sequence: TGTGCCAGCAGTTTATCCGGGAGACCCTCCTACGAGCAGTACTTC. It specifies CASSLSGRPSYEQYF.

This clonotype has ten or more counts. J is TRBJ1-1 and V is TRBV24-1; D is unresolved. Germline V gives CDR1 KGHDR, CDR2 SFDVKD. V gave up 3 bases and J gave up 1 base, with 5 bases separating them. The length of the CDR3 is 13 residues. CDR3: CATSDRRNTEAFF. The CDR3 DNA sequence: TGTGCCACCAGTGATAGGAGGAACACTGAAGCTTTCTTT.

This clonotype was detected ten times or more. The CDR3 loop reads CASIPGTGPYNEQFF. CDR3 nucleotide sequence: TGTGCCAGCATTCCCGGGACAGGGCCCTACAATGAGCAGTTCTTC. The rearrangement links TRBV2 to TRBJ2-1; 9 nucleotides align to TRBD1. This CDR3 is built from 15 residues. Germline loops: CDR1 SNHLY, CDR2 FYNNEI. Trimming took 7 bases from V and 2 from J; bases not matched to a gene: 6.

This clonotype was seen only a few times. The chain is built from TRBV30 and TRBJ1-1, with a possible D match to TRBD1 (5 bases). Germline V gene sequence: CDR1 GTSNPN, CDR2 SVGIG (reference sequence). The CDR3 consists of 13 residues. The germline V and J ends were trimmed by 5 bases and 5 bases, with 15 bases remaining between them. Here the CDR3 reads CAWVEVRGTEAFF. CDR3 in DNA: TGTGCCTGGGTGGAAGTACGGGGGACTGAAGCTTTCTTT.

This clonotype was seen repeatedly, ten times or more. J is TRBJ2-1 and V is TRBV6-2 or TRBV6-3; the D is unclear. CDR3 length: 14 amino acids. Trimming removed 2 bases at V and 2 bases at J, with 7 bases between. In germline, CDR1 is MNHEY, CDR2 SVGEGT. In DNA, the CDR3 is TGTGCCAGCAGTTACCGACTGGCCTACAATGAGCAGTTCTTC. Translating it yields CASSYRLAYNEQFF.

This clonotype came up many times. This chain joins TRBV5-1 and TRBJ2-1; 12 positions match TRBD2. Per germline, CDR1 SGHRS and CDR2 YFSETQ. Germline trimming cut 4 bases from V and 7 bases from J; bases unmatched to any gene: 6. There are 15 residues in the CDR3. In DNA form, the CDR3 reads TGCGCCAGCAGCCAGACTAGCGGGAGCGGAAATGAGCAGTTCTTC. This sequence encodes CASSQTSGSGNEQFF.

This rearrangement joins TRBV5-1 to TRBJ1-6, with D uncertain. Germline assignment: CDR1 SGHRS and CDR2 YFSETQ. The CDR3 loop spans 15 amino acids. V was shortened by 3 bases and J by 2 bases, with 9 bases between the two germline ends. CDR3 sequence reads: CASSYGGTYNSPLHF. The CDR3 nucleotides read TGCGCCAGCAGCTACGGTGGTACCTATAATTCACCCCTCCACTTT.

This clonotype was seen ten or more times. The chain has TRBV2 and TRBJ2-5; possible D gene TRBD1, 6 bases. CDR3 length: 15 residues. The V gene's germline CDR1 is SNHLY and CDR2 FYNNEI. V was shortened by 5 bases and J by 5 bases, with 18 bases between the two germline ends. Here the CDR3 reads CASSPQTGAVETQYF. CDR3 sequence (DNA): TGTGCCAGCAGTCCTCAGACAGGAGCGGTGGAGACCCAGTACTTC.

The genes are TRBV6-9 and TRBJ2-5; 7 bases are shared with TRBD2. V lost 3 bases and J lost 5; bases outside the gene matches: 9. This CDR3 is 15 amino acids long. The germline CDR1 and CDR2 sequences are MNHGY and SVAAGI. The CDR3, as DNA: TGTGCCAGCAGTTACTCCGGGCGGGAGTGGGAGACCCAGTACTTC. It codes for CASSYSGREWETQYF.

Ten or more counts support this clonotype. Given the absence of the conserved phenylalanine or tryptophan at the CDR3 end, a read error is likely. The DNA is left out, because the CDR3 cannot be placed on it with certainty; the CDR3 is given as TCRdb lists it. The V gene is TRBV10-1, the J gene TRBJ2-1; the D call of TRBD2 is as the table states it, not checked on the DNA. The CDR3 numbers 11 amino acids, ends counted. The germline V gene encodes CDR1 WNHNN and CDR2 SYGVQD (reference sequence). This chain's CDR3 is CASSRGLAGSS.

This clonotype was counted a few times. The chain has TRBV6-2 or TRBV6-3 and TRBJ2-7, with TRBD2 matching 12 bases. The CDR3 runs 18 residues. Germline CDR1 reads MNHEY; CDR2 reads SVGEGT. V was clipped by 2 bases and J by 0 bases; unmatched bases: 8. CDR3: CASSYGLAGSSSSYEQYF. CDR3 nucleotides: TGTGCCAGCAGTTACGGACTAGCGGGAAGCTCGAGCTCCTACGAGCAGTACTTC.

The chain recombines TRBV25-1 with TRBJ2-7, with D tentatively TRBD1 (6 bases). Between the trimmed V and J ends, which lost 10 bases and 3 bases, there was a span of 10 bases. This CDR3 has 11 residues. Germline assignment: CDR1 MGHDK and CDR2 SYGVNS. This chain's CDR3 is CANRVDYEQYF. For the CDR3, the DNA is TGTGCCAACAGGGTGGACTACGAGCAGTACTTC.

CDR3 sequence (DNA): TGTGCCAGCAGCTTTAACAGGGAGGGCTACACCTTC. It encodes CASSFNREGYTF. The V call is TRBV7-9, the J call TRBJ1-2; tentative D call: TRBD1 (6 bases). The CDR3 extends over 12 amino acids. Trimming stripped 3 bases from V and 8 bases from J, with 10 bases between. Germline V gene sequence: CDR1 SEHNR, CDR2 FQNEAQ (reference sequence).

This clonotype was counted many times. The chain is built from TRBV30 and TRBJ2-7; D remains unclear. The CDR3 covers 12 residues. Per germline, CDR1 GTSNPN and CDR2 SVGIG (reference sequence). Deletions cut 1 base from V and 3 bases from J, with 7 bases between. CDR3 nucleotide sequence: TGTGCCTGGAGTGATCGGAACTACGAGCAGTACTTC. It specifies CAWSDRNYEQYF.

This clonotype came up a few times. J is TRBJ2-1 and V is TRBV20-1; D might be TRBD1 or TRBD2, each matching 7 bases. The CDR3 totals 14 residues. The V end lost 5 bases, the J end lost 7 bases, and 18 bases lay between the germline ends. The germline V gene encodes CDR1 DFQATT and CDR2 SNEGSKA (reference sequence). In DNA, the CDR3 is TGCAGTGCTTCTCTAGCAGGGGGGGGGAATGAGCAGTTCTTC. It codes for CSASLAGGGNEQFF.

This clonotype has a handful of counts. V gene TRBV12-3 or TRBV12-4 combines with J gene TRBJ1-2; 10 nucleotides match TRBD1. This CDR3 is built from 14 residues. Trimming removed 8 bases from V and 5 bases from J; junction bases left unmatched: 8. This chain's CDR3 is CASASGQGPYGYTF. CDR3 in DNA: TGTGCCAGCGCTTCGGGACAGGGGCCATATGGCTACACCTTC.

This clonotype turned up a few times. This may come from a read error, since a much larger clone is one base off. The chain uses TRBV28 and TRBJ2-7, with 8 nucleotides matching TRBD1. V shed 9 bases and J 2 bases; nucleotides not matched to a gene: 6. There are 13 residues in the CDR3. The germline CDR1 and CDR2 sequences are MDHEN and SYDVKM. CDR3 sequence: CARTTGETYEQYF. The CDR3 DNA is TGTGCCAGGACGACAGGGGAGACCTACGAGCAGTACTTC.

This clonotype was seen ten or more times. The chain is built from TRBV7-3 and TRBJ2-3; perhaps D is TRBD1 or TRBD2 (5 bases each). This CDR3 is 16 amino acids long. CDR1 SGHTA and CDR2 FQGTGA come from the germline V gene. The V end was cut by 1 base, the J end by 4 bases, with 15 bases between. The CDR3 coding sequence is TGTGCCAGCAGCTTAATGGGGACCGGGTTCGCAGATACGCAGTATTTT. It yields the protein CASSLMGTGFADTQYF.

This clonotype was counted ten times or more. V and J are TRBV20-1 and TRBJ1-1, with D perhaps TRBD1 (5 bases). The germline V and J ends were trimmed by 1 base and 4 bases, with 10 bases remaining between them. Germline CDR1 reads DFQATT; CDR2 reads SNEGSKA (reference sequence). The CDR3 is 13 amino acids. This CDR3 reads CSARAGGTTEAFF. The CDR3 nucleotides read TGCAGTGCTAGAGCGGGGGGTACCACTGAAGCTTTCTTT.

Many counts were recorded for this clonotype. The chain couples TRBV20-1 to TRBJ1-2; D is ambiguous. V lost 4 bases to trimming and J lost 8 bases, with 17 bases between them. The V gene's germline CDR1 is DFQATT and CDR2 SNEGSKA (reference sequence). There are 13 residues in the CDR3. CDR3: CSAKPLGAIGYTF. The CDR3 nucleotides read TGCAGTGCTAAACCACTGGGAGCTATCGGCTACACCTTC.

This sequence joins TRBV28 and TRBJ1-2; D is unclear. The germline CDR1 and CDR2 sequences are MDHEN and SYDVKM. Trimming removed 4 bases at V and 5 bases at J, with 5 bases between. The CDR3 covers 11 residues. CDR3 in amino acids: CASSSQYGYTF. CDR3 DNA sequence: TGTGCCAGCAGTTCGCAATATGGCTACACCTTC.

This clonotype was recorded many times. This sequence joins TRBV14 and TRBJ2-3; tentatively, D is TRBD2 (5 bases). Germline lookup yields CDR1 SGHDN and CDR2 FVKESK. The germline V and J ends were trimmed by 0 bases and 2 bases, with 6 bases remaining between them. The length of the CDR3 is 14 residues. The CDR3, as DNA: TGTGCCAGCAGCCAAGAACTAGACACAGATACGCAGTATTTT. It yields the protein CASSQELDTDTQYF.

This clonotype was picked up many times. The V call is TRBV3-1, the J call TRBJ2-7; TRBD1 matches at 7 bases. This CDR3 is built from 16 residues. V trimming: 0 bases; J trimming: 6 bases; junction bases outside the gene matches: 11. Germline V gene lookup returns CDR1 LGHDT and CDR2 YNNKEL (reference sequence). The DNA of the CDR3 is TGTGCCAGCAGCCAAGAGGTCGCGCAGGGGGTTCGCGAGCAGTACTTC. Encoded protein: CASSQEVAQGVREQYF.